Detailed here is one TCR beta chain. The antigen is not known. The table came from immunoSEQ multiplex PCR; TCRdb's copy has only in-frame clones and leaves some out. The data show about 2.1 million clones, about 93% seen once. This entry is derived from a study of shared clonotypes between healthy human individuals. Study results and limitations: Shared clonotypes across all four donors exceeded non-shared ones in generation probability. Inspection by rarefaction showed sorted-subset sequencing to be incomplete despite large depth.

CDR3 length: 13 amino acids. V lost 4 bases and J lost 13, with 17 bases in between. Germline CDR1 is MNHEY and CDR2 is SMNVEV (reference sequence). Selected positively for CCR7 and CD45RO-negative, naive CD8 cells excluded terminally differentiated effector memory CD45RA+ cells. The TCR comes from a man between 18 and 35 years old in good health. Some clones in this sample may be carry-over from other donors' samples. Sequencing used naive CD8+ T cells from PBMCs. The chain is built from TRBV27 and TRBJ2-4, with no clear D. The CDR3 loop reads CASSSSPGAMQYF. The CDR3 DNA is TGTGCCAGCAGTTCCTCTCCTGGCGCGATGCAGTACTTC.